The sequence of this T cell receptor beta chain was determined in a study of cytomegalovirus exposure and HLA in healthy donors. The CDR3 loop spans 16 amino acids. The PCR made use of 60 Vbeta and 13 Jbeta primers. The assay was immunoSEQ multiplex PCR, and TCRdb's table has in-frame clones only and misses some. The repertoire holds about 96,000 clones, with under 85% as singletons. The chain is built from TRBV21-1 and TRBJ2-4; TRBD2 is the table's D call, not checked against the DNA. TRBV21-1 is termed a pseudogene. The sequenced sample consisted of PBMCs. The clonotype originates from a woman aged 65 to 85 in good health and CMV-seropositive. The CDR3 DNA reads TGTGCCAGCAGCAAAATGATCGGGGGTGGTGGAAACATTCAGTACTTC. It encodes CASSKMIGGGGNIQYF.